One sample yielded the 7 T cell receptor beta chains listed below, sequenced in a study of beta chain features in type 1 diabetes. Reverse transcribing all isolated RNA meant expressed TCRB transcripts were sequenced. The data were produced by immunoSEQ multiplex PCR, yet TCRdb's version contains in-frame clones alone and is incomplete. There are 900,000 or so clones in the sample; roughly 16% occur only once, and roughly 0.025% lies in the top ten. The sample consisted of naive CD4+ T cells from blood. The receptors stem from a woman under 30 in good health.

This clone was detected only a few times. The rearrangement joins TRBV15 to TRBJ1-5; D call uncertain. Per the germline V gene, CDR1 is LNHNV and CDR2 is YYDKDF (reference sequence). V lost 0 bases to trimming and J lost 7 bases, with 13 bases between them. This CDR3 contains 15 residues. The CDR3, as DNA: TGTGCCACCAGCAGAGATATCCGGATGGACCAGCCCCAGCATTTT. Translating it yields CATSRDIRMDQPQHF.

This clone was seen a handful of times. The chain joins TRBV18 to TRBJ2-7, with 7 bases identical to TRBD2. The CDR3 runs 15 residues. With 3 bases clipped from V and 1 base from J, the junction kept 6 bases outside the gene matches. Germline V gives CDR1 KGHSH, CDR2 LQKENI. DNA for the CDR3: TGTGCCAGCTCACCGAGGACTAGTTGGTCCTACGAGCAGTACTTC. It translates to CASSPRTSWSYEQYF.

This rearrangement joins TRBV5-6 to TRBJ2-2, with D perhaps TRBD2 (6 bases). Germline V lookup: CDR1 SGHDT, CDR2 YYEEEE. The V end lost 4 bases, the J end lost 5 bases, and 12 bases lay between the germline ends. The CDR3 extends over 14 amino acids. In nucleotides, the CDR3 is TGTGCCAGCAGCATCGTCGGGAGAACCGGGGAGCTGTTTTTT. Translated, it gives CASSIVGRTGELFF.

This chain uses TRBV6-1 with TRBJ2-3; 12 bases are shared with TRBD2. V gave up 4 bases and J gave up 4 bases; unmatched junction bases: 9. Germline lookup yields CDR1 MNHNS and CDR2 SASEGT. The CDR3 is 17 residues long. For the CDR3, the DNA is TGTGCCAGCAGTGCTAGACTAGCGGGAGTCAATTCAGATACGCAGTATTTT. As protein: CASSARLAGVNSDTQYF.

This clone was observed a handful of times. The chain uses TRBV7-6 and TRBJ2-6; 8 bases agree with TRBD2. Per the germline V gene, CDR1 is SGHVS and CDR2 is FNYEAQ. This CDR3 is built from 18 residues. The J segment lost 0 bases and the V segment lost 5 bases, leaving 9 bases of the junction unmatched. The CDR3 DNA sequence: TGTGCCAGCAGCCCTACGTTAGCGGGGAGCTCTGGGGCCAACGTCCTGACTTTC. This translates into CASSPTLAGSSGANVLTF. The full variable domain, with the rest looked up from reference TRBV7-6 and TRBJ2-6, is GAGVSQSPRYKVTKRGQDVALRCDPISGHVSLYWYRQALGQGPEFLTYFNYEAQQDKSGLPNDRFSAERPEGSISTLTIQRTEQRDSAMYRCASSPTLAGSSGANVLTFGAGSRLTVL.

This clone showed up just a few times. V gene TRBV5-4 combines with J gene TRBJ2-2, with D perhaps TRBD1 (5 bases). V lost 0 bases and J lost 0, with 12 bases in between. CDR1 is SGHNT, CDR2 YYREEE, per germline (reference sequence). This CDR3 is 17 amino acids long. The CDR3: CASSLAPGRTNTGELFF. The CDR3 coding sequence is TGTGCCAGCAGCTTGGCCCCAGGGCGAACGAACACCGGGGAGCTGTTTTTT.

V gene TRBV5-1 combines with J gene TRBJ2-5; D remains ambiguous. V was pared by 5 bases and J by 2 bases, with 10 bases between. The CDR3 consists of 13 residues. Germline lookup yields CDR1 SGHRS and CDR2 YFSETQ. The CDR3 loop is CASRPLVQETQYF. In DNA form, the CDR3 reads TGCGCCAGCAGACCCTTAGTTCAAGAGACCCAGTACTTC.